The source of this T cell receptor (beta chain) is a study of response to subunit inactivated influenza vaccine. Study results and limitations: Every seasonal influenza vaccination brings in few new T cells, the authors suggested.

The sample holds many counts of this clonotype. Antigen specificity is unknown. CDR3 length: 15 residues. V was clipped by 5 bases and J by 9 bases; unmatched bases: 10. One entry per CDR3 protein results from TCRdb running MiXCR on the RT-PCR reads. Here the sample spans fewer than 650,000 distinct CDR3 sequences, roughly 13% being singletons. The starting material was PBMCs from blood, obtained roughly 6 weeks after vaccination. The sequence was collected from a man aged 45-65 years who received an inactivated influenza vaccine. The genes are TRBV12-3 or TRBV12-4 and TRBJ2-1; 10 nucleotides match TRBD2. DNA for the CDR3: TGTGCCAGCAGTGCGACTAGCGGGTGGTTTGGTGAGCAGTTCTTC. Protein sequence: CASSATSGWFGEQFF.